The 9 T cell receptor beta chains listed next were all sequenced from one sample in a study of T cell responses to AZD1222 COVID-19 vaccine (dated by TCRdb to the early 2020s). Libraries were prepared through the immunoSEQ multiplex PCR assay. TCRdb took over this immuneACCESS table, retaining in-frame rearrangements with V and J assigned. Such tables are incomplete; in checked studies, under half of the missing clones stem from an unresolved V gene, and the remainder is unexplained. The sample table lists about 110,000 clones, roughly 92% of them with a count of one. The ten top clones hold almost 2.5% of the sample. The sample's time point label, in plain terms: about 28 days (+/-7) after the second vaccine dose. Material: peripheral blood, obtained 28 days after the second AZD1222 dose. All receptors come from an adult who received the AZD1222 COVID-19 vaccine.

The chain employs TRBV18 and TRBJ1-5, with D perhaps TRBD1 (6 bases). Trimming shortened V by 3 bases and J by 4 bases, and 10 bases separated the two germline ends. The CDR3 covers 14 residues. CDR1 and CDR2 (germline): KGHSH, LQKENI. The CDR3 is CASSPDSRNQPQHF. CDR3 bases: TGTGCCAGCTCACCGGACAGTCGAAATCAGCCCCAGCATTTT.

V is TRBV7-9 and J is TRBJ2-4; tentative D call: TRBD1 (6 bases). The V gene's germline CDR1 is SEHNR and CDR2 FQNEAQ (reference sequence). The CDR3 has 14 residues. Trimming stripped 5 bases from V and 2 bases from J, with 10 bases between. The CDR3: CASSATGTKNIQYF. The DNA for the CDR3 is TGTGCCAGCAGCGCCACAGGGACCAAAAACATTCAGTACTTC.

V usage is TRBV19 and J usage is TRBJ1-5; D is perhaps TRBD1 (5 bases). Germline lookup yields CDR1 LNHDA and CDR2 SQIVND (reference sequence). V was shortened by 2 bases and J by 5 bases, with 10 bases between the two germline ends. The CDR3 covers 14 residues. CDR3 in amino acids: CASSIRRGDQPQHF. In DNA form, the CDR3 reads TGTGCCAGTAGTATAAGAAGGGGTGATCAGCCCCAGCATTTT.

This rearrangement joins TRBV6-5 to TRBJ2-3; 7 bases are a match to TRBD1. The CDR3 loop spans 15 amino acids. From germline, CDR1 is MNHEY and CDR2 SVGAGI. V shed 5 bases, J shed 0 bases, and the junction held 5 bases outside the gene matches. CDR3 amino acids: CASSPGQVSTDTQYF. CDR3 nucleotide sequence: TGTGCCAGCAGTCCTGGACAGGTCAGCACAGATACGCAGTATTTT.

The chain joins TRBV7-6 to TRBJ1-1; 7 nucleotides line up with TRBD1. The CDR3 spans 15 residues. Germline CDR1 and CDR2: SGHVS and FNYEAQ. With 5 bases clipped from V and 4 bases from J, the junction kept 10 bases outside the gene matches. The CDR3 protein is CASSPRQGRSTEAFF. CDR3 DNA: TGTGCCAGCAGCCCTCGACAGGGAAGGAGCACTGAAGCTTTCTTT.

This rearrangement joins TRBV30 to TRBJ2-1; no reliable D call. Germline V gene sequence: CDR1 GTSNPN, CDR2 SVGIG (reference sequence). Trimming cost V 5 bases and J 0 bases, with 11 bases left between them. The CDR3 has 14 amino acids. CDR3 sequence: CAWEPESSYNEQFF. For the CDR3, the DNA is TGTGCCTGGGAACCTGAAAGCTCCTACAATGAGCAGTTCTTC.

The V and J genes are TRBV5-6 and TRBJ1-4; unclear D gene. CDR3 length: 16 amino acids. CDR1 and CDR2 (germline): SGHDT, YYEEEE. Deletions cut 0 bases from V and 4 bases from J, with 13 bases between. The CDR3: CASSLVGTEFNEKLFF. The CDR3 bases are TGTGCCAGCAGCTTGGTGGGAACCGAGTTTAATGAAAAACTGTTTTTT.

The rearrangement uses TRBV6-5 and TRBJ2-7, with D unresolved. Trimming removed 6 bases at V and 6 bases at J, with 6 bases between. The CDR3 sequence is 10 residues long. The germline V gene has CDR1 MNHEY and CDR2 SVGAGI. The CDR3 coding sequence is TGTGCCAGCAGGGACCCCGAGCAGTACTTC. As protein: CASRDPEQYF.

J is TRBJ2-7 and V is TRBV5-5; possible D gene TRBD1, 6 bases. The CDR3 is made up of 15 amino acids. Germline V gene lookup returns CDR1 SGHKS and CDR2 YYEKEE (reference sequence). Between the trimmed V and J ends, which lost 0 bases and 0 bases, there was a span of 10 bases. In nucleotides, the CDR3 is TGTGCCAGCAGCTTGGGACAGGCAAACTCCTACGAGCAGTACTTC. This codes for CASSLGQANSYEQYF.